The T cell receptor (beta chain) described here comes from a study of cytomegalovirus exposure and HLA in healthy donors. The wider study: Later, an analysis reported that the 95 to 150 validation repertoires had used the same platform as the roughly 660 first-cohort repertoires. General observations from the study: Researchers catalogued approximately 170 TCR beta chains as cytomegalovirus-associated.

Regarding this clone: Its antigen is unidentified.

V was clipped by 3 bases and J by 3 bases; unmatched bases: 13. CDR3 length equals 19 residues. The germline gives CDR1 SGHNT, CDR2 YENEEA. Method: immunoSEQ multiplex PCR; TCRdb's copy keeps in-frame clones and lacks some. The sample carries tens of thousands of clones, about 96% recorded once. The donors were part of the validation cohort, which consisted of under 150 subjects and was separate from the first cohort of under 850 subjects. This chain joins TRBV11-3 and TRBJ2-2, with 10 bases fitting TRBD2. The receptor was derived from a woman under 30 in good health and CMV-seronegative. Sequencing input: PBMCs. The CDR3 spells CASSLSGALAGDDTGELFF. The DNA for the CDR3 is TGTGCCAGCAGCTTGAGTGGGGCCCTAGCGGGAGACGACACCGGGGAGCTGTTTTTT.